These 17 T cell receptor beta chains originate from one sample sequenced in a study of shared clonotypes between healthy human individuals. The data were produced by immunoSEQ multiplex PCR, yet TCRdb's version contains in-frame clones alone and is incomplete. The sample lists approximately 2,200,000 clones, more than 85% occurring once. Naivety among CD8 cells was defined by CD45RO negativity and positive CCR7 selection, thereby excluding terminally differentiated effector memory CD45RA+ cells. Sequencing input: naive CD8+ T cells from PBMCs. These receptors were taken from a man between 18 and 29 years old in good health. Some clones in this sample may be carry-over from other donors' samples.

The chain employs TRBV13 and TRBJ2-1, with 8 positions matching TRBD2. The V and J ends lost 5 bases and 4 bases, in that order; junction bases with no gene match: 7. This CDR3 region has 15 residues. Germline V lookup: CDR1 PRHDT, CDR2 FYEKMQ (reference sequence). The CDR3 loop reads CASSLREGTYNEQFF. For the CDR3, the DNA is TGTGCCAGCAGCCTCCGGGAGGGCACTTACAATGAGCAGTTCTTC.

The genes are TRBV28 and TRBJ1-2; 7 bases are a match to TRBD1. This CDR3 region has 14 residues. J was trimmed by 6 bases and V by 2 bases; bases with no gene match: 6. Germline V CDR1 and CDR2: MDHEN, SYDVKM. CDR3 protein: CASSLRAGGNGYTF. Written as DNA, the CDR3 is TGTGCCAGCAGTTTAAGGGCAGGGGGTAATGGCTACACCTTC.

This rearrangement joins TRBV19 to TRBJ2-1; a weak D match, TRBD2 (5 bases). The CDR3 is 12 amino acids. The germline gives CDR1 LNHDA, CDR2 SQIVND (reference sequence). The ends were cut back, 6 bases at V and 9 bases at J, with 12 bases in the middle. In DNA, the CDR3 is TGTGCCAGTAGCGAGTCAGCGGTTGAGCAGTTCTTC. Translating gives CASSESAVEQFF.

The chain carries TRBV9 and TRBJ2-5; 7 positions match TRBD2. Losses at the gene ends were 3 bases for V and 4 bases for J; bases not matched to a gene: 9. Germline-derived CDR1 and CDR2 are SGDLS and YYNGEE. This CDR3 has 15 residues. The CDR3 sequence is CASSAAGGLGETQYF. In DNA form, the CDR3 reads TGTGCCAGCAGCGCCGCCGGGGGGTTGGGAGAGACCCAGTACTTC. Full variable domain (remainder filled in from reference TRBV9 and TRBJ2-5): DSGVTQTPKHLITATGQRVTLRCSPRSGDLSVYWYQQSLDQGLQFLIQYYNGEERAKGNILERFSAQQFPDLHSELNLSSLELGDSALYFCASSAAGGLGETQYFGPGTRLLVL.

The rearrangement joins TRBV5-1 to TRBJ2-3; D could derive from TRBD1 or TRBD2 (5 bases each). V lost 4 bases and J 0 bases, leaving 12 bases between the germline ends. Germline loops: CDR1 SGHRS, CDR2 YFSETQ. The CDR3 loop spans 15 amino acids. The CDR3 reads CASSKGTTSTDTQYF. DNA of the CDR3: TGCGCCAGCAGCAAGGGGACCACTAGCACAGATACGCAGTATTTT.

A note on this clone: The sample carries other DNA sequences with the same CDR3. Here the CDR3 DNA reads TGTGCCAGCACTAGGTCTAGCGGATCCACAGATACGCAGTATTTT. Protein: CASTRSSGSTDTQYF. This rearrangement joins TRBV27 to TRBJ2-3, with TRBD2 matching over 7 bases. V dropped 7 bases and J dropped 2; count of bases not matched to a gene: 9. The CDR3 length is 15 residues. Per the germline V gene, CDR1 is MNHEY and CDR2 is SMNVEV (reference sequence).

V gene TRBV2 combines with J gene TRBJ2-7, with 11 positions matching TRBD2. Germline-derived CDR1 and CDR2 are SNHLY and FYNNEI. With V trimmed by 8 bases and J by 1 base, 13 bases remained unmatched. CDR3 size: 17 residues. The CDR3 region has the DNA TGTGCCAGCGTATTTCTAGCGGGAGGAGCCACGTCCTACGAGCAGTACTTC. Translation gives CASVFLAGGATSYEQYF. The full variable domain, in which reference TRBV2 and TRBJ2-7 provide the parts outside the CDR3, is EPEVTQTPSHQVTQMGQEVILRCVPISNHLYFYWYRQILGQKVEFLVSFYNNEISEKSEIFDDQFSVERPDGSNFTLKIRSTKLEDSAMYFCASVFLAGGATSYEQYFGPGTRLTVT.

The V call is TRBV29-1, the J call TRBJ1-2; perhaps TRBD1 as D (6 bases). Trimming removed 7 bases from V and 4 bases from J, with 13 bases in between. The CDR3 covers 12 residues. Germline V CDR1 and CDR2: SQVTM, ANQGSEA. In nucleotides, the CDR3 is TGCAGCGCCGATCTGGGGGCCTATGGCTACACCTTC. It translates to CSADLGAYGYTF.

The V call is TRBV10-1, the J call TRBJ2-3; D possibly matches TRBD1 or TRBD2 (5 bases each). In germline, CDR1 is WNHNN, CDR2 SYGVQD (reference sequence). The CDR3 runs to 13 residues. V shed 9 bases and J shed 1 base, with 11 bases lying between them. The chain's CDR3 is CARVGDRTDTQYF. The CDR3 nucleotides read TGCGCCAGAGTAGGGGACCGCACAGATACGCAGTATTTT.

The count of this clone is one. The rearrangement links TRBV7-9 to TRBJ2-3, with 7 bases that match TRBD2. The CDR3 covers 16 residues. V dropped 1 base and J dropped 1; count of bases not matched to a gene: 5. Germline V gene data show CDR1 as SEHNR and CDR2 as FQNEAQ (reference sequence). CDR3 protein: CASSLGRLAGTDTQYF. The DNA for the CDR3 is TGTGCCAGCAGCTTAGGTAGGCTAGCGGGCACAGATACGCAGTATTTT.

This clone was recorded once. The junction differs from germline at one of its ends, possibly a read error. The chain links TRBV30 to TRBJ2-2; 7 bases are shared with TRBD2. Germline CDR1 and CDR2: GTSNPN and SVGIG (reference sequence). This CDR3 region has 12 residues. In DNA form, the CDR3 reads TGTGCCTGGAGTGCCACTGGGGGGGAGATGTTTTTT. This sequence encodes CAWSATGGEMFF. The full variable domain, rest sourced from reference TRBV30 and TRBJ2-2, is SQTIHQWPATLVQPVGSPLSLECTVEGTSNPNLYWYRQAAGRGLQLLFYSVGIGQISSEVPQNLSASRPQDRQFILSSKKLLLSDSGFYLCAWSATGGEMFFGEGSRLTVL.

This chain uses TRBV28 with TRBJ2-3; D is undetermined. Trimming stripped 6 bases from V and 7 bases from J, with 8 bases between. CDR3 length: 11 residues. In germline, CDR1 is MDHEN, CDR2 SYDVKM. For the CDR3, the DNA is TGTGCCAGCAGCCCGGAGAATACGCAGTATTTT. Translated, it gives CASSPENTQYF.

This rearrangement joins TRBV7-8 to TRBJ2-5; D is undetermined. The germline CDR1 and CDR2 sequences are SGHVS and FQNEAQ. The CDR3 is made up of 17 amino acids. Trimming cost V 0 bases and J 2 bases, with 16 bases left between them. CDR3: CASSLASLWAYQETQYF. The DNA of the CDR3 is TGTGCCAGCAGCTTAGCGAGCCTGTGGGCTTATCAAGAGACCCAGTACTTC.

As concerns this clone: Other DNA sequences of this sample code for an identical CDR3. J is TRBJ2-7 and V is TRBV19; no clear D. This CDR3 spans 12 amino acids. Per the germline V gene, CDR1 is LNHDA and CDR2 is SQIVND (reference sequence). The ends were cut back, 6 bases at V and 4 bases at J, with 10 bases in the middle. CDR3 region: CASSTDGYEQYF. CDR3 in DNA: TGTGCCAGTAGCACCGACGGGTACGAGCAGTACTTC.

This clone was recorded only once. The J gene is TRBJ2-7, the V gene TRBV7-2; D call uncertain. Germline lookup yields CDR1 SGHTA and CDR2 FQGNSA. The CDR3 is 12 amino acids. Trimming took 5 bases from V and 4 from J, leaving 9 bases between them. CDR3 nucleotide sequence: TGTGCCAGCAGCCCCCTCCAGTACGAGCAGTACTTC. It specifies CASSPLQYEQYF. The variable domain in full, completed from reference TRBV7-2 and TRBJ2-7, reads GAGVSQSPSNKVTEKGKDVELRCDPISGHTALYWYRQSLGQGLEFLIYFQGNSAPDKSGLPSDRFSAERTGGSVSTLTIQRTQQEDSAVYLCASSPLQYEQYFGPGTRLTVT.

Comments on this clone: Other DNA sequences in this sample translate to the same CDR3. This CDR3 reads CASSERSSYNEQFF. The CDR3 bases are TGTGCCAGCAGTGAGCGGAGCTCCTACAATGAGCAGTTCTTC. The chain links TRBV2 to TRBJ2-1; D ambiguous. From germline, CDR1 is SNHLY and CDR2 FYNNEI. Trimming left V 3 bases short and J 0 bases short, with 6 bases between. The CDR3 sequence is 14 residues long.

The rearrangement uses TRBV7-3 and TRBJ1-1; D is perhaps TRBD1 (5 bases). The V end lost 6 bases, the J end lost 3 bases, and 11 bases lay between the germline ends. The CDR3 covers 13 residues. Germline CDR1 and CDR2: SGHTA and FQGTGA. CDR3 in DNA: TGTGCCAGCAGGAAGGAGGGGCACACTGAAGCTTTCTTT. The encoded protein is CASRKEGHTEAFF.